This TCR beta chain was identified in a study of cytomegalovirus exposure and HLA in healthy donors. Whole-study findings and limits: More clonal expansion characterized HLA-associated TCR beta chains than equally common others in a later analysis. Evidence from a later analysis indicated that most CMV-associated TCR beta chains looked HLA-restricted. Whilst most TCR sequences proved rare, a subset of public TCRs occurred across many donors.

For this clone: The antigen is undetermined.

It was with 60 Vbeta and 13 Jbeta primers that the PCR ran. Produced via immunoSEQ multiplex PCR; TCRdb's table is partial and in-frame only. The table has fewer than 120,000 clones, approximately 80% seen once. With 4 bases removed from V and 11 bases from J, the gap between germline ends came to 15 bases. The CDR3 has 12 amino acids. Germline CDR1 SQVTM, CDR2 ANQGSEA. The source is a woman between 55 and 75 years old in good health and CMV-seropositive. Sequencing input: PBMCs. The rearrangement uses TRBV29-1 and TRBJ2-1; D is ambiguous. CDR3 DNA: TGCAGCGTTGTAAGTCCAGACTCAAAGCAGTTCTTC. It yields the protein CSVVSPDSKQFF.